Listed below are T cell receptor beta chains from one sample, sequenced in a study of beta chain features in type 1 diabetes. The table came from immunoSEQ multiplex PCR; TCRdb's copy has only in-frame clones and leaves some out. The table includes about 250,000 clones, roughly 15% detected once. Sequencing was carried out using naive CD4+ T cells from blood. The receptors derive from a woman between 40 and 55 years old in good health. The CDR3 runs from the conserved cysteine through the conserved F or W. D genes are given only for firm matches. Clone size, where shown, is once, few, many, or a class for clones that have expanded.

clone_size j_call d_call v_call cdr3_aa cdr3_nt
. TRBJ2-3 . TRBV7-2 CASSLTGTTRDTQYF TGTGCCAGCAGCCTTACAGGTACCACGAGGGATACGCAGTATTTT
few TRBJ2-2 . TRBV19 CASNTGTGELFF TGTGCCAGTAATACAGGCACCGGGGAGCTGTTTTTT
. TRBJ1-1 . TRBV6-6 CASSKYAATEAFF TGTGCCAGCAGTAAGTACGCGGCCACTGAAGCTTTCTTT
few TRBJ2-5 . TRBV18 CASSRYGQTETQYF TGTGCCAGCTCCCGATACGGACAGACGGAGACCCAGTACTTC
. TRBJ1-2 . TRBV14 CASSLDSNYGYTF TGTGCCAGCAGCCTGGACAGCAACTATGGCTACACCTTC
. TRBJ2-3 TRBD1 TRBV15 CATSSGQGGTDTQYF TGTGCCACCAGCTCGGGACAGGGGGGCACAGATACGCAGTATTTT
few TRBJ2-7 TRBD1 TRBV11-2 CASTPSGTVSYEQYF TGTGCCAGCACCCCCTCCGGGACAGTTTCCTACGAGCAGTACTTC
few TRBJ1-2 TRBD1 TRBV6-1 CASSGTGARGYTF TGTGCCAGCAGCGGGACAGGGGCGCGGGGCTACACCTTC
few TRBJ2-2 . TRBV7-9 CASSLTFSGELFF TGTGCCAGCAGCTTAACGTTTAGCGGGGAGCTGTTTTTT
. TRBJ1-1 TRBD1 TRBV7-2 CASSLVSSRGPNTEAFF TGTGCCAGCAGCTTAGTTAGTTCCAGGGGGCCGAACACTGAAGCTTTCTTT
. TRBJ1-1 TRBD1 TRBV12-5 CASGLDRGNTEAFF TGTGCTAGTGGTTTGGACAGGGGGAACACTGAAGCTTTCTTT
. TRBJ2-5 TRBD2 TRBV15 CATSRERWGGGDRETQYF TGTGCCACCAGCAGAGAACGGTGGGGCGGGGGGGATAGGGAGACCCAGTACTTC
few TRBJ2-3 . TRBV7-2 CASSLGQGPDTQYF TGTGCCAGCAGCTTAGGCCAGGGCCCAGATACGCAGTATTTT
. TRBJ2-4 . TRBV21-1 CASSKGTGGDVKGAKAKNIQYF TGTGCCAGCAGCAAGGGGACAGGGGGCGATGTGAAGGGGGCCAAAGCCAAAAACATTCAGTACTTC
. TRBJ1-2 TRBD1 TRBV6-1 CASRSRDRVYGYTF TGTGCCAGCAGGAGCAGGGACAGGGTCTATGGCTACACCTTC
. TRBJ1-2 . TRBV9 CASSDGQYLSGYTF TGTGCCAGCAGCGACGGACAGTACTTAAGTGGCTACACCTTC
. TRBJ2-7 . TRBV9 CASSVRGVDEQYF TGTGCCAGCAGCGTCCGAGGCGTTGACGAGCAGTACTTC
. TRBJ2-2 TRBD1 TRBV11-2 CASSFRQGLTGELFF TGTGCCAGCAGCTTCAGACAGGGTCTCACCGGGGAGCTGTTTTTT
. TRBJ2-7 . TRBV6-5 CASSLQGPYEQYF TGTGCCAGCAGCCTACAGGGTCCCTACGAGCAGTACTTC
. TRBJ1-5 . TRBV7-2 CASSPRPVAGNQPQHF TGTGCCAGCAGCCCCCGTCCCGTTGCGGGCAATCAGCCCCAGCATTTT
. TRBJ2-2 TRBD2 TRBV9 CASSAGLVTGELFF TGTGCCAGCAGCGCCGGACTAGTGACCGGGGAGCTGTTTTTT
few TRBJ1-5 . TRBV6-1 CASSEQSRVGQPQHF TGTGCCAGCAGTGAACAAAGCAGGGTCGGTCAGCCCCAGCATTTT
. TRBJ1-2 . TRBV6-1 CASSEAPSNYGYTF TGTGCCAGCAGTGAAGCTCCTTCTAACTATGGCTACACCTTC
few TRBJ2-5 . TRBV27 CASSLDSGFQGTQYF TGTGCCAGCAGTCTAGACTCAGGGTTTCAGGGGACCCAGTACTTC
few TRBJ1-1 TRBD1 TRBV5-6 CASSLGQGAFF TGTGCCAGCAGCTTGGGACAGGGAGCTTTCTTT
few TRBJ2-3 TRBD1 TRBV11-1 CASSPVPGQGYYADTQYF TGTGCCAGCAGCCCCGTCCCGGGACAGGGGTATTATGCAGATACGCAGTATTTT
few TRBJ2-2 . TRBV5-1 CASSLGATTNTGELFF TGCGCCAGCAGCTTGGGGGCCACCACGAACACCGGGGAGCTGTTTTTT
. TRBJ1-2 TRBD1 TRBV19 CASTTGQQSYGYTF TGTGCCAGTACTACGGGACAGCAATCCTATGGCTACACCTTC
. TRBJ2-2 . TRBV7-7 CASSRSSGTGELFF TGTGCCAGCAGCCGGTCCTCGGGCACCGGGGAGCTGTTTTTT
few TRBJ2-7 . TRBV7-9 CASSANNYEQYF TGTGCCAGCAGCGCCAACAACTACGAGCAGTACTTC
. TRBJ2-5 TRBD2 TRBV7-2 CASSTRGRGGEETQYF TGTGCCAGCAGCACCCGGGGGCGGGGGGGCGAAGAGACCCAGTACTTC
. TRBJ2-2 TRBD2 TRBV4-1 CASSQRGGGSGVNTGELFF TGCGCCAGCAGCCAACGTGGCGGGGGTAGCGGGGTTAACACCGGGGAGCTGTTTTTT
. TRBJ1-6 . TRBV2 CASSERVLLHF TGTGCCAGCAGTGAGAGAGTACTTCTCCACTTT
few TRBJ2-7 TRBD2 TRBV2 CASRDASGGAYEQYF TGTGCCAGCAGGGACGCTAGCGGGGGCGCCTACGAGCAGTACTTC
. TRBJ1-5 . TRBV5-8 CASSLKGQSFQPQHF TGTGCCAGCAGCTTGAAGGGACAATCGTTTCAGCCCCAGCATTTT
. TRBJ1-5 . TRBV6-1 CASSERGNQPQHF TGTGCCAGCAGTGAGCGGGGAAATCAGCCCCAGCATTTT
few TRBJ2-7 . TRBV5-6 CASGLGSRSYEQYF TGTGCCAGCGGTCTAGGTTCCCGCTCCTACGAGCAGTACTTC